A single sample gave rise to the 9 T cell receptor beta chains below, sequenced in a study of sequential checkpoint blockade in melanoma. Noted treatment: randomized to nivolumab then ipilimumab (arm A) or the reverse (arm B). The table came from immunoSEQ multiplex PCR; TCRdb's copy has only in-frame clones and leaves some out. The sample lists approximately 2,300 clones; about 15% were seen once. The sample here was tumor tissue (inferred from file names), taken from a patient given nivolumab and ipilimumab in sequence. These receptor sequences come from a human donor with melanoma.

This chain joins TRBV15 and TRBJ2-7; D call uncertain. CDR1 LNHNV and CDR2 YYDKDF come from the germline V gene (reference sequence). V lost 5 bases and J 2 bases, leaving 16 bases between the germline ends. The CDR3 consists of 15 residues. The CDR3 region is CATSSGSHKTYEQYF. CDR3 DNA sequence: TGTGCCACCAGCTCCGGTTCCCATAAGACCTACGAGCAGTACTTC.

The rearrangement uses TRBV5-1 and TRBJ2-5; D uncertain. This CDR3 has 16 residues. The germline V gene has CDR1 SGHRS and CDR2 YFSETQ. Trimming cost V 1 base and J 1 base, with 14 bases left between them. The CDR3 nucleotides read TGCGCCAGCAGCTTGAGTGGATTGTTCCCCCAAGAGACCCAGTACTTC. Amino acid sequence: CASSLSGLFPQETQYF.

The chain has TRBV11-3 and TRBJ2-7; 9 nucleotides line up with TRBD1. Losses at the gene ends were 0 bases for V and 4 bases for J; bases not matched to a gene: 7. From germline, CDR1 is SGHNT and CDR2 YENEEA. This CDR3 is built from 16 residues. The CDR3 sequence is CASSLDGTGSLYEQYF. For the CDR3, the DNA is TGTGCCAGCAGCTTAGACGGGACAGGGAGTTTATACGAGCAGTACTTC.

The chain couples TRBV28 to TRBJ1-1; 7 bases fit TRBD1. CDR3 length: 15 residues. CDR1 MDHEN and CDR2 SYDVKM come from the germline V gene. Germline trimming cut 3 bases from V and 5 bases from J; bases unmatched to any gene: 9. The CDR3 nucleotides read TGTGCCAGCAGTTTCGCCCCGCAGGGGGAGACTGAAGCTTTCTTT. Amino acids: CASSFAPQGETEAFF.

This clone was counted between two and nine times. The chain links TRBV27 to TRBJ1-1, with TRBD1 as a possible D gene (6 bases). From germline, CDR1 is MNHEY and CDR2 SMNVEV (reference sequence). Trimming left V 4 bases short and J 6 bases short, with 15 bases between. There are 14 residues in the CDR3. The CDR3 reads CASSYREKSAEAFF. In nucleotides, the CDR3 is TGTGCCAGCAGTTACAGGGAGAAGTCTGCTGAAGCTTTCTTT.

By its share, this clone is medium-sized. The chain has TRBV6-8 and TRBJ1-1; D is unresolved. Germline V lookup: CDR1 MNHGY, CDR2 SAAAGT. V lost 7 bases to trimming and J lost 0 bases, with 9 bases between them. The CDR3 covers 13 residues. The CDR3 DNA sequence: TGTGCCAGCAAGCGTTCCATGAACACTGAAGCTTTCTTT. Protein: CASKRSMNTEAFF.

This clone is classed as large. The chain combines TRBV11-3 with TRBJ2-2, with 8 bases lining up with TRBD1. This CDR3 has 14 amino acids. Germline V gene lookup returns CDR1 SGHNT and CDR2 YENEEA. V was pared by 6 bases and J by 5 bases, with 5 bases of the junction left unmatched. CDR3 coding DNA: TGTGCCAGCAGTGACAGGGGAAGGACCGGGGAGCTGTTTTTT. The encoded protein is CASSDRGRTGELFF. Variable domain in full (rest from reference TRBV11-3 and TRBJ2-2): EAGVVQSPRYKIIEKKQPVAFWCNPISGHNTLYWYLQNLGQGPELLIRYENEEAVDDSQLPKDRFSAERLKGVDSTLKIQPAELGDSAVYLCASSDRGRTGELFFGEGSRLTVL.

This clone is medium-sized within its sample. The rearrangement links TRBV6-8 to TRBJ2-7; D remains unclear. V lost 4 bases and J lost 2, with 18 bases in between. The germline V gene encodes CDR1 MNHGY and CDR2 SAAAGT. This CDR3 is built from 16 residues. CDR3 bases: TGTGCCAGCAGTTCTCCGAGCTCGCCAACTCCCTACGAGCAGTACTTC. Protein sequence: CASSSPSSPTPYEQYF.

In this sample, this clone turned up a few times. The J gene is TRBJ1-2, the V gene TRBV28; D is undetermined. Germline V lookup: CDR1 MDHEN, CDR2 SYDVKM. The V end lost 7 bases, the J end lost 4 bases, and 10 bases lay between the germline ends. The CDR3 is 12 amino acids. The CDR3 DNA reads as TGTGCCAGCACTGACCCCTCCTATGGCTACACCTTC. The encoded protein is CASTDPSYGYTF.